This T cell receptor (beta chain) was sequenced during a study of blood T cell repertoires in COVID-19 (dated by TCRdb to the early 2020s). About the full investigation: Samples from collaborators originated in the United States, Italy and Spain and spanned both the acute and convalescent phases of COVID-19. Subjects who had been exposed to COVID-19, were actively infected with it, or had recovered from it provided the deeply sampled blood TCRbeta repertoires that made up the dataset. Nearly every sample came with metadata listing a de-identified subject ID, COVID-19 status, age in years and sex. A freely available public database, intended as a resource for researchers studying the immune response to SARS-CoV-2, is where the repertoires were released. The material from the prospective study consisted of cDNA or gDNA derived from T cells, B-cell-depleted T cells, or PBMCs. HLA class I and class II types, where available, came from metadata supplied by the sample provider rather than from assay-based typing. The samples were drawn from two sources: the first 160 participants of the ongoing ImmuneRACE study, and 1,000 to 1,500 subjects contributed by 6 global collaborators. General findings and caveats noted by the study authors: How much clinical and demographic metadata was included differed by source and by participant, and the metadata was provided uncurated.

Participants in the prospective study were enrolled through a virtual design, were aged about 18 to 90 years, and lived in about 25 United States geographic areas. Cohort assignment in the prospective study relied on participant-reported clinical history from a screening survey and a study questionnaire. For ImmuneRACE Cohort 3, a participant was defined as recovered based on two consecutive negative NP/OP PCR tests, clearance by a healthcare professional, or resolution of symptoms. In the prospective study, whole blood, serum and a nasopharyngeal or oropharyngeal swab were collected from each participant by mobile phlebotomists. Participants in the prospective study had the option to provide additional blood draws and questionnaires over a roughly 2-month period. Blood samples from the prospective study were shipped frozen or at room temperature prior to DNA extraction. Looking up the germline V gene yields CDR1 MGHRA and CDR2 YSYEKL. The CDR3 measures 13 amino acids from cysteine to phenylalanine. Here the CDR3 DNA is all that survives: 39 bases in frame from base 1. V loses 4 bases, J loses 6 bases, and the germline ends lie 10 bases apart.

With respect to this clone: Its antigen is currently not known. Base qualities were left out, and no much larger clone turns up one base away.

TCRbeta CDR3 regions were amplified from genomic DNA by means of the immunoSEQ Assay, a bias-controlled multiplex PCR. As for the original processing: Nucleated cell counts per sample were estimated from amplification of reference gene primers within the assay. To quantify the absolute abundance of each unique TCRbeta CDR3 rearrangement, sequence reads were collapsed and filtered. For each sample, productive Simpson clonality was calculated as the square root of Simpson's diversity index over productive rearrangements. TCRdb's version of the immuneACCESS table is confined to in-frame rearrangements and falls short of the full clone set. An unresolved V gene accounts for under half of the shortfall where checked; the remainder is of unknown origin. Clone size and the V and J calls come from that table; the DNA yielded D and trimming. A total of a few hundred thousand clones appear in this sample, around nine tenths of them only once. The top ten constitute about 1.8% of the sample.

Sequencing used PBMCs or T cells enriched from blood (not recorded which). This receptor was identified in a woman aged 25 to 39 who had recovered from COVID-19. Recombination linked TRBV4-1 to TRBJ2-1; the D gene is unclear. The DNA is as follows: TGCGCCAGCAGCCCGCTTCACAGCAATGAGCAGTTCTTC. Translated, it gives CASSPLHSNEQFF.